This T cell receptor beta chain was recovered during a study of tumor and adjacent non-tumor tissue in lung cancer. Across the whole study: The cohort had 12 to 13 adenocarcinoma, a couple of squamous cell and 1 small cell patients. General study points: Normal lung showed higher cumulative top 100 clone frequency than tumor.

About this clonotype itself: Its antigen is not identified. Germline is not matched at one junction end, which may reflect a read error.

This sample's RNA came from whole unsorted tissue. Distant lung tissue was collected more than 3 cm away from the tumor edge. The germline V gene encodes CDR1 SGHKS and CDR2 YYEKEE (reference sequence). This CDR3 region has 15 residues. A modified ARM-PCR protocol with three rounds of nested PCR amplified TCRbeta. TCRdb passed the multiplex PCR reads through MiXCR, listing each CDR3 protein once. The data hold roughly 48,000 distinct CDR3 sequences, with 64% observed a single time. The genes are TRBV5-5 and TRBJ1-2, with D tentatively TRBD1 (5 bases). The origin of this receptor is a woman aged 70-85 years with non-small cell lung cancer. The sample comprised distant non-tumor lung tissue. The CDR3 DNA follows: TGTGCCAGCAACTTTGCCGGGACTAAGCTCTATGGCTGCACCTTC. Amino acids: CASNFAGTKLYGCTF.